This T cell receptor beta chain comes out of a study of shared clonotypes between healthy human individuals. Overall study context: Each donor's CD4 naive and CD4 memory cells filled three plates apiece, CD8 naive two, and CD8 memory one.

Study-level findings and limits: The low donor count limited represented genetic and exposure-history diversity.

The V and J ends lost 1 base and 4 bases, in that order; junction bases with no gene match: 6. Germline V gene lookup returns CDR1 SGHAT and CDR2 FQNNGV. The CDR3 extends over 15 amino acids. Naivety among CD8 cells was defined by CD45RO negativity and positive CCR7 selection, thereby excluding terminally differentiated effector memory CD45RA+ cells. Caucasian adults living in Nashville, Tennessee, provided all samples. At the deep level, the assay was run. Measured with immunoSEQ multiplex PCR; TCRdb has only the in-frame clones, and not every one. Among 800,000 or so clones listed, 95% to 97% were seen once. As concerns this clone: Its antigen is not known.

The rearrangement joins TRBV11-2 to TRBJ2-7, with 8 nucleotides matching TRBD2. This clonotype originated in a man aged 25-40 years in good health. Input material: naive CD8+ T cells sorted from blood. The CDR3 region is CASSLVGSGNYEQYF. The CDR3 nucleotides are TGTGCCAGCAGCTTAGTGGGTAGCGGGAATTACGAGCAGTACTTC.